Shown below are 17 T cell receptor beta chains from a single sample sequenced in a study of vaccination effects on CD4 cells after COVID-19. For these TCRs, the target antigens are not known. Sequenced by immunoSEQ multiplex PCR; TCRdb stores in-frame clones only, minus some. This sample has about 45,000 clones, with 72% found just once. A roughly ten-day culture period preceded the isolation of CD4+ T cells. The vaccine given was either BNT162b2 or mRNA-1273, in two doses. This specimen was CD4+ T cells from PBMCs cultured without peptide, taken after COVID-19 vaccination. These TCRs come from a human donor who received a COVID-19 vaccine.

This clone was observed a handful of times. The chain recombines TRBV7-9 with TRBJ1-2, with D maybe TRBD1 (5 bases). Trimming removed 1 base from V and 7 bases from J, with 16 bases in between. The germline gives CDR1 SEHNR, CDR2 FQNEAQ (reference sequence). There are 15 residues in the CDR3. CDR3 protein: CASSLGVSGGFGYTF. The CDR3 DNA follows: TGTGCCAGCAGCTTAGGGGTGTCGGGGGGGTTTGGCTACACCTTC.

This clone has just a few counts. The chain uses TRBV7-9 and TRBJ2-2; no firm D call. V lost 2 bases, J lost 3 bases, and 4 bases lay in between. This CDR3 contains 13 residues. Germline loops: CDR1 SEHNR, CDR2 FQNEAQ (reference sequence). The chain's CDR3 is CASSLIYTGELFF. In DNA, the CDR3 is TGTGCCAGCAGCTTAATTTACACCGGGGAGCTGTTTTTT.

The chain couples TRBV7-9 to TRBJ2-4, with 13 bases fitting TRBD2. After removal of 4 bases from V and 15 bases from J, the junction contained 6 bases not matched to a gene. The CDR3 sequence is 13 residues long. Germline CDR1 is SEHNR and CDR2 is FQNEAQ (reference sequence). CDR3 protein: CASSSGTSGTGYF. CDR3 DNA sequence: TGTGCCAGCAGCTCAGGGACTAGCGGGACCGGGTACTTC.

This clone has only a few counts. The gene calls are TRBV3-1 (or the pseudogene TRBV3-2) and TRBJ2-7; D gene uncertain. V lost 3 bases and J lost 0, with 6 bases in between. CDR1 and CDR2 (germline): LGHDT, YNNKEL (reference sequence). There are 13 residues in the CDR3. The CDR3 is CASSHRASYEQYF. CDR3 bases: TGTGCCAGCAGCCACCGGGCCTCCTACGAGCAGTACTTC.

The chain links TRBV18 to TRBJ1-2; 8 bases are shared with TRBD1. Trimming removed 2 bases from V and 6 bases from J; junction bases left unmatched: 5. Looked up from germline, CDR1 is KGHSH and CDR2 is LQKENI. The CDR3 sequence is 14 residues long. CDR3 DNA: TGTGCCAGCTCACCAGGACAGGGTGTCAATGGCTACACCTTC. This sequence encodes CASSPGQGVNGYTF.

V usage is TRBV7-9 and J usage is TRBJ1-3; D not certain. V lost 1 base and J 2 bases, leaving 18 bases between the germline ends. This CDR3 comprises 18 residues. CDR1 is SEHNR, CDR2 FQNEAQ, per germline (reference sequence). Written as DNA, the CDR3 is TGTGCCAGCAGCTTAGGAAGCCCGGGCCTAAGTGCTGGAAACACCATATATTTT. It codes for CASSLGSPGLSAGNTIYF.

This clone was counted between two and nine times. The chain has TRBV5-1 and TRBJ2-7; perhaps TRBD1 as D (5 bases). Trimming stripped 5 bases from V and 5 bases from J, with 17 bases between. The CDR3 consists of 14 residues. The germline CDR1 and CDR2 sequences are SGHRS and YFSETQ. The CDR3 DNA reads TGCGCCAGCAGAAGTCAGGGCCTTGGAGACGAGCAGTACTTC. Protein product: CASRSQGLGDEQYF.

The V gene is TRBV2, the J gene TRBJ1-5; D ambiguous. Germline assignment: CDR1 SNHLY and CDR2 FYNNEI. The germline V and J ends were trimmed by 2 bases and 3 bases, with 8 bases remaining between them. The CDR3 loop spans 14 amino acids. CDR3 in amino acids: CASSESGFNQPQHF. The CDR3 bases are TGTGCCAGCAGTGAATCGGGTTTCAATCAGCCCCAGCATTTT.

The CDR3 bases are TGTGCCAGCAGTGACTTAGCCAAAAACATTCAGTACTTC. It is translated as CASSDLAKNIQYF. V is TRBV3-1 (or the pseudogene TRBV3-2) and J is TRBJ2-4; D not certain. Per the germline V gene, CDR1 is LGHDT and CDR2 is YNNKEL (reference sequence). V was cut by 6 bases and J by 0 bases, with 6 bases left in between. The CDR3 loop spans 13 amino acids.

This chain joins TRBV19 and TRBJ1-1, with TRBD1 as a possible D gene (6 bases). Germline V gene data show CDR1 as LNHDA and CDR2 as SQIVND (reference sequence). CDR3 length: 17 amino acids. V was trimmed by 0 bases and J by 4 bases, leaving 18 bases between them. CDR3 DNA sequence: TGTGCCAGTAGTATAGATCGGCGAAGCTTAGGGGGCACTGAAGCTTTCTTT. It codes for CASSIDRRSLGGTEAFF. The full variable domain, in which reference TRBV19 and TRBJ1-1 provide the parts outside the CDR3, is DGGITQSPKYLFRKEGQNVTLSCEQNLNHDAMYWYRQDPGQGLRLIYYSQIVNDFQKGDIAEGYSVSREKKESFPLTVTSAQKNPTAFYLCASSIDRRSLGGTEAFFGQGTRLTVV.

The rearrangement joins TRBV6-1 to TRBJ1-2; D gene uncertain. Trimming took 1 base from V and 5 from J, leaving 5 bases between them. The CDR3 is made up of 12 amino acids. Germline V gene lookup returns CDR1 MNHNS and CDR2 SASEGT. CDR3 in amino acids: CASSEGKYGYTF. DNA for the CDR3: TGTGCCAGCAGTGAAGGGAAATATGGCTACACCTTC.

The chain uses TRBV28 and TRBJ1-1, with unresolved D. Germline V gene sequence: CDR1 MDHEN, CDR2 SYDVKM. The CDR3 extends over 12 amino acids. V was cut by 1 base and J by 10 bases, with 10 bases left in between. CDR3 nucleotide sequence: TGTGCCAGCAGTTTATCCGGTTTTGGAGCTTTCTTT. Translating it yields CASSLSGFGAFF.

The CDR3 is CASSRTSGINEQFF. In nucleotides, the CDR3 is TGCGCCAGCAGCCGGACTAGCGGTATAAATGAGCAGTTCTTC. This chain uses TRBV5-1 with TRBJ2-1; 10 bases agree with TRBD2. The V segment lost 4 bases and the J segment 7 bases; nucleotides outside the gene matches: 5. Per germline, CDR1 SGHRS and CDR2 YFSETQ. The CDR3 runs 14 residues.

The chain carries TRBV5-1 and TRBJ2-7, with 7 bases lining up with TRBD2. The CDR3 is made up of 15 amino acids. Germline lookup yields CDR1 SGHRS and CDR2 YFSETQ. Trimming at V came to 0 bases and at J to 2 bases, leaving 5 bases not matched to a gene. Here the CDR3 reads CASSLESGTPYEQYF. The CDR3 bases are TGCGCCAGCAGCTTGGAGAGCGGGACCCCCTACGAGCAGTACTTC.

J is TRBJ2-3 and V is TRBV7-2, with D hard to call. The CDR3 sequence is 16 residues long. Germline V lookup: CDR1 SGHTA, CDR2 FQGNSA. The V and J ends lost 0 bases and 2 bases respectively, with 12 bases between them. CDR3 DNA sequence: TGTGCCAGCAGCTTAGCGTTATCCGTGGACACAGATACGCAGTATTTT. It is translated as CASSLALSVDTDTQYF. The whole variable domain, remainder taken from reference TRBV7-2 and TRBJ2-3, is GAGVSQSPSNKVTEKGKDVELRCDPISGHTALYWYRQSLGQGLEFLIYFQGNSAPDKSGLPSDRFSAERTGGSVSTLTIQRTQQEDSAVYLCASSLALSVDTDTQYFGPGTRLTVL.

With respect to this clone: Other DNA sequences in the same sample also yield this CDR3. CDR3 loop: CASSLDQGGSSSYNEQFF. CDR3 nucleotides: TGTGCCAGCAGCTTAGATCAAGGGGGCTCTAGCTCCTACAATGAGCAGTTCTTC. V is TRBV11-3 and J is TRBJ2-1; TRBD1 matches at 7 bases. This CDR3 has 18 residues. J was trimmed by 0 bases and V by 0 bases; bases with no gene match: 8. Per the germline V gene, CDR1 is SGHNT and CDR2 is YENEEA. Complete variable domain (other parts from reference TRBV11-3 and TRBJ2-1): EAGVVQSPRYKIIEKKQPVAFWCNPISGHNTLYWYLQNLGQGPELLIRYENEEAVDDSQLPKDRFSAERLKGVDSTLKIQPAELGDSAVYLCASSLDQGGSSSYNEQFFGPGTRLTVL.

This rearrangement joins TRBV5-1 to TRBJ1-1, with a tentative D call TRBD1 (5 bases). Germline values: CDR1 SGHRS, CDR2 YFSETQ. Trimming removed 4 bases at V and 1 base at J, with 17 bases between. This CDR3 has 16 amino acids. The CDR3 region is CASSPSGPRGNTEAFF. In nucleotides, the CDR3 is TGCGCCAGCAGCCCCTCGGGGCCCCGAGGGAACACTGAAGCTTTCTTT. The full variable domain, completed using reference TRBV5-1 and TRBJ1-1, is KAGVTQTPRYLIKTRGQQVTLSCSPISGHRSVSWYQQTPGQGLQFLFEYFSETQRNKGNFPGRFSGRQFSNSRSEMNVSTLELGDSALYLCASSPSGPRGNTEAFFGQGTRLTVV.